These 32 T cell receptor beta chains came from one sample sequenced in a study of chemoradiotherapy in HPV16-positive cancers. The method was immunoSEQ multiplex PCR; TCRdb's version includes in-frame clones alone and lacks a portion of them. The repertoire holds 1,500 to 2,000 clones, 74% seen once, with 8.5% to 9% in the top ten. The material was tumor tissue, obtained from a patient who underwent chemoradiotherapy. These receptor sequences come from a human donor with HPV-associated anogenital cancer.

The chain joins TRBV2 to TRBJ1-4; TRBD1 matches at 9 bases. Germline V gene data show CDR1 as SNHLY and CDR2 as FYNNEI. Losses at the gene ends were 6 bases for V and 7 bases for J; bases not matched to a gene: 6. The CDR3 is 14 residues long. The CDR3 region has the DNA TGTGCCAGCAGGGAACAGGGGGCAAGTGAAAAACTGTTTTTT. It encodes CASREQGASEKLFF. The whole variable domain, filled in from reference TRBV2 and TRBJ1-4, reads EPEVTQTPSHQVTQMGQEVILRCVPISNHLYFYWYRQILGQKVEFLVSFYNNEISEKSEIFDDQFSVERPDGSNFTLKIRSTKLEDSAMYFCASREQGASEKLFFGSGTQLSVL.

The CDR3 sequence is CASSLGQENVAFF. The CDR3 nucleotides read TGCGCCAGCAGCTTGGGGCAGGAGAACGTAGCTTTCTTT. The V call is TRBV5-1, the J call TRBJ1-1, with no clear D. The V and J ends lost 0 bases and 10 bases respectively, with 13 bases between them. The germline V gene encodes CDR1 SGHRS and CDR2 YFSETQ. The CDR3 is 13 amino acids.

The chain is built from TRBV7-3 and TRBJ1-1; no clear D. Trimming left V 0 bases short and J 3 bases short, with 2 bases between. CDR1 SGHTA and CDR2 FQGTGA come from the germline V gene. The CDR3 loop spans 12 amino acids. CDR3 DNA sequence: TGTGCCAGCAGCTTAACGCACACTGAAGCTTTCTTT. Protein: CASSLTHTEAFF.

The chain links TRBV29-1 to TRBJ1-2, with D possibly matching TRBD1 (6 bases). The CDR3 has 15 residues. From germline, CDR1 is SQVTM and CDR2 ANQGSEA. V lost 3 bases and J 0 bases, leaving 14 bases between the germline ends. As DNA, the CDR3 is TGCAGCGTTGAGGGGGTAAGGGGGACTAACTATGGCTACACCTTC. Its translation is CSVEGVRGTNYGYTF.

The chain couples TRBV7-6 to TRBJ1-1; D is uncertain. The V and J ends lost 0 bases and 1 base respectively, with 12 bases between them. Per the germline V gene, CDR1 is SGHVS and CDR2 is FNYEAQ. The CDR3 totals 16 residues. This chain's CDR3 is CASSLAPRSPNTEAFF. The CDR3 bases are TGTGCCAGCAGCTTAGCGCCCAGGTCCCCGAACACTGAAGCTTTCTTT.

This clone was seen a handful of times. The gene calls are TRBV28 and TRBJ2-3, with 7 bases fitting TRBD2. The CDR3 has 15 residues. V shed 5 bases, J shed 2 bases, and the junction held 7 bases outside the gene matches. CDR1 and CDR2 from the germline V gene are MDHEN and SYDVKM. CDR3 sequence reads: CASSSLAAATDTQYF. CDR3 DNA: TGTGCCAGCAGTAGCCTAGCGGCCGCCACAGATACGCAGTATTTT.

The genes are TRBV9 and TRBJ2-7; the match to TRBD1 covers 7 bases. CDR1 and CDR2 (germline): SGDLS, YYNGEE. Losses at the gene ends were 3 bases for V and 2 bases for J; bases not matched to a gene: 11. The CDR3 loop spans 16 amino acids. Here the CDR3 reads CASSGPLDRLPYEQYF. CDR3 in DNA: TGTGCCAGCAGCGGACCGTTGGACAGGCTACCCTACGAGCAGTACTTC.

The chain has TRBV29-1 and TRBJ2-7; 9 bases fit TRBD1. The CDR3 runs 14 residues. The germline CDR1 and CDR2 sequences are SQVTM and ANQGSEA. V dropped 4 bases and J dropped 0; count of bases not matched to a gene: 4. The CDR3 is CSVVGQGSSYEQYF. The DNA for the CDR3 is TGCAGCGTTGTGGGACAGGGAAGCTCCTACGAGCAGTACTTC.

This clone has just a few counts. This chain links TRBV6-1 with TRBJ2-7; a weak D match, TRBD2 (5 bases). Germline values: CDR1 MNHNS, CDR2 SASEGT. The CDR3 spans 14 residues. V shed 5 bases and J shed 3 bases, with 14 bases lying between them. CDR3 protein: CASSLGRGNYEQYF. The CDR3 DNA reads TGTGCCAGCAGTCTGGGTCGGGGTAACTACGAGCAGTACTTC.

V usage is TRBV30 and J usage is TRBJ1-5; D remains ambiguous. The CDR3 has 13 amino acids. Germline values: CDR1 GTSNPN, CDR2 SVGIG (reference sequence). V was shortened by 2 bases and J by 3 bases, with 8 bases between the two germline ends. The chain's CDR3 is CAWSSGYNQPQHF. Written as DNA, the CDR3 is TGTGCCTGGAGTTCGGGTTACAATCAGCCCCAGCATTTT.

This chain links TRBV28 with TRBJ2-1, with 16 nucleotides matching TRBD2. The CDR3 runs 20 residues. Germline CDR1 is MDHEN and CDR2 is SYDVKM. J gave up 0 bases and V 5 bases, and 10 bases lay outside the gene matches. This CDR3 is CASSPAPGTSGGASYNEQFF. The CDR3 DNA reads TGTGCCAGCAGTCCCGCCCCCGGGACTAGCGGGGGGGCCTCCTACAATGAGCAGTTCTTC.

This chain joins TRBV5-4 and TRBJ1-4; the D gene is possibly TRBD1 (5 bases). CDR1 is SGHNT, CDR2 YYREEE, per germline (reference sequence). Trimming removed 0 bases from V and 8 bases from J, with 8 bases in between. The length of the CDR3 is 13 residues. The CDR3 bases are TGTGCCAGCAGCTTGGACAGGAACGAAAAACTGTTTTTT. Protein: CASSLDRNEKLFF.

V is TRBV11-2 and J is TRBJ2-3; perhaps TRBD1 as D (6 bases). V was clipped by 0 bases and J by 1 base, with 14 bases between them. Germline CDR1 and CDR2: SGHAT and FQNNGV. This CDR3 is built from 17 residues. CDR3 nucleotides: TGTGCCAGCAGCTTAGATCCCCCAGGGGCGGGCACAGATACGCAGTATTTT. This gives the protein CASSLDPPGAGTDTQYF. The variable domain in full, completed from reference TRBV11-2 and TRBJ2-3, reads EAGVAQSPRYKIIEKRQSVAFWCNPISGHATLYWYQQILGQGPKLLIQFQNNGVVDDSQLPKDRFSAERLKGVDSTLKIQPAKLEDSAVYLCASSLDPPGAGTDTQYFGPGTRLTVL.

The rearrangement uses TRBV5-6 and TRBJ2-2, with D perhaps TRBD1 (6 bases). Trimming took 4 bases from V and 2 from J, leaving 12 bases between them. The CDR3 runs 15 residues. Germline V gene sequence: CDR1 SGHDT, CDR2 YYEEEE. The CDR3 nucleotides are TGTGCCAGCAGCACCGGGACATACAACACCGGGGAGCTGTTTTTT. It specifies CASSTGTYNTGELFF.

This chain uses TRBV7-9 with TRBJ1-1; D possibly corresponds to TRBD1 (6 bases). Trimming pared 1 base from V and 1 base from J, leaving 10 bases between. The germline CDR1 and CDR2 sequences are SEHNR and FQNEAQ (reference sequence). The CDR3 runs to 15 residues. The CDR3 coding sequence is TGTGCCAGCAGCTTAGAGGCCAGGGGGAACACTGAAGCTTTCTTT. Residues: CASSLEARGNTEAFF.

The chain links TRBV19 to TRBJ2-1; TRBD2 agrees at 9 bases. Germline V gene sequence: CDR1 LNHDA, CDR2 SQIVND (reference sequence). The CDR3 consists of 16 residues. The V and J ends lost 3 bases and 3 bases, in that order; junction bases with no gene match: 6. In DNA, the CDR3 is TGTGCCAGTAGTATCGGCGGGAGGGAGATCTACAATGAGCAGTTCTTC. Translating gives CASSIGGREIYNEQFF.

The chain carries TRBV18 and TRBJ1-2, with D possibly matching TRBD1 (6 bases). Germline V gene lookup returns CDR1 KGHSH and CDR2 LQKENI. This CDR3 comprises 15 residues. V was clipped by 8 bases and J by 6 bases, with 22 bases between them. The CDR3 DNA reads TGTGCCAGCACACAATCCCCCAGGGGATTAGATGGCTACACCTTC. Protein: CASTQSPRGLDGYTF.

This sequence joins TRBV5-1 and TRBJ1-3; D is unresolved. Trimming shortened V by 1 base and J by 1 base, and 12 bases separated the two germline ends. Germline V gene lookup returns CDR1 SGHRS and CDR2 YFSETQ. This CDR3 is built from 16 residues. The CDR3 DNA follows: TGCGCCAGCAGCTTGAACGTAGGTGCTTCTGGAAACACCATATATTTT. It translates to CASSLNVGASGNTIYF. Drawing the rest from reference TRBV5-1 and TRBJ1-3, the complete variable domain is KAGVTQTPRYLIKTRGQQVTLSCSPISGHRSVSWYQQTPGQGLQFLFEYFSETQRNKGNFPGRFSGRQFSNSRSEMNVSTLELGDSALYLCASSLNVGASGNTIYFGEGSWLTVV.

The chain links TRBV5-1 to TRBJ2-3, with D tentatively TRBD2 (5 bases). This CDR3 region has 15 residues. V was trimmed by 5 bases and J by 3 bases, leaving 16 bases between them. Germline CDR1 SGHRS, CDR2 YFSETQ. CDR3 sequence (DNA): TGCGCCAGCAGGCATGAGACTATTCGGACAGATACGCAGTATTTT. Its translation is CASRHETIRTDTQYF.

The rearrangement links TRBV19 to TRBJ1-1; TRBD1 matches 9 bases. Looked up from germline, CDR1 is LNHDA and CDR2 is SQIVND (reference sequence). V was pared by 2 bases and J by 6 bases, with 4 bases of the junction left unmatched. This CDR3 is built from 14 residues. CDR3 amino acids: CASSITGGVSEAFF. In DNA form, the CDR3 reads TGTGCCAGTAGTATAACAGGGGGCGTCTCTGAAGCTTTCTTT.

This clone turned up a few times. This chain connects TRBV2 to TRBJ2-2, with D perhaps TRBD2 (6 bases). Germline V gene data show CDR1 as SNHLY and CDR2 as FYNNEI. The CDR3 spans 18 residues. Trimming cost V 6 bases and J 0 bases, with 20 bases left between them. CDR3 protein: CASRRGQSRNSNTGELFF. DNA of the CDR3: TGTGCCAGCAGGCGGGGCCAGAGCAGGAATTCGAACACCGGGGAGCTGTTTTTT.

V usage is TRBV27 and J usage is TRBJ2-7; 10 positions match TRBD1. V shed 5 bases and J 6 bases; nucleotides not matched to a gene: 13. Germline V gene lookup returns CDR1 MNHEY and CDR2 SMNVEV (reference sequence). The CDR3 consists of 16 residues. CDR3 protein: CASSGGWDRGLGEQYF. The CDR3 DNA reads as TGTGCCAGCAGTGGGGGTTGGGACAGGGGCCTCGGCGAGCAGTACTTC.

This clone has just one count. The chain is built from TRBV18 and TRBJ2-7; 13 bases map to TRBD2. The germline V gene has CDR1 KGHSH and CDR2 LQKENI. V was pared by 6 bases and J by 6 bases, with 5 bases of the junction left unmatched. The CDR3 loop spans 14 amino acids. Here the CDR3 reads CASSGGLAGVEQYF. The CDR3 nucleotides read TGTGCCAGCTCTGGTGGACTAGCGGGGGTCGAGCAGTACTTC. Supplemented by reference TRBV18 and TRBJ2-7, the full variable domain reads NAGVMQNPRHLVRRRGQEARLRCSPMKGHSHVYWYRQLPEEGLKFMVYLQKENIIDESGMPKERFSAEFPKEGPSILRIQQVVRGDSAAYFCASSGGLAGVEQYFGPGTRLTVT.

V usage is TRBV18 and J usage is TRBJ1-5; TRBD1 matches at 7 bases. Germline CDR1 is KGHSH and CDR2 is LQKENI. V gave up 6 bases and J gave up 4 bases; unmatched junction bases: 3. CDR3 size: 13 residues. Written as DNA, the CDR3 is TGTGCCAGCTCTTCGGACAGGAATCAGCCCCAGCATTTT. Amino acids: CASSSDRNQPQHF. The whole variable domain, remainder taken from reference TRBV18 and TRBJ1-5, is NAGVMQNPRHLVRRRGQEARLRCSPMKGHSHVYWYRQLPEEGLKFMVYLQKENIIDESGMPKERFSAEFPKEGPSILRIQQVVRGDSAAYFCASSSDRNQPQHFGDGTRLSIL.

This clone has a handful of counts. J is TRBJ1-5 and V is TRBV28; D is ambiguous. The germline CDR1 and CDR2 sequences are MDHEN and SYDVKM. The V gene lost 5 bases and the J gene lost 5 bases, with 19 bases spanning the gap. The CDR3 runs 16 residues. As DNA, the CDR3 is TGTGCCAGCAGTCCCGGGGAGGGTAAAATTTATCAGCCCCAGCATTTT. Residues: CASSPGEGKIYQPQHF.

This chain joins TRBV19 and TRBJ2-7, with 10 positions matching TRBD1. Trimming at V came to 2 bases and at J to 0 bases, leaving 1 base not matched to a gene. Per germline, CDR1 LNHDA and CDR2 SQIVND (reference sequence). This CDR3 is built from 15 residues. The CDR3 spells CASSIRTGGSYEQYF. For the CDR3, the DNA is TGTGCCAGTAGTATACGGACAGGGGGCTCCTACGAGCAGTACTTC.

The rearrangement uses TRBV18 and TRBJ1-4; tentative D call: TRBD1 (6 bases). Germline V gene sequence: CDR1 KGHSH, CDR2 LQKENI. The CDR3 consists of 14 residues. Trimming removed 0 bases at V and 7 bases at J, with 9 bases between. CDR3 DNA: TGTGCCAGCTCACCACCGGGGGCTGGTGAAAAACTGTTTTTT. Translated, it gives CASSPPGAGEKLFF.

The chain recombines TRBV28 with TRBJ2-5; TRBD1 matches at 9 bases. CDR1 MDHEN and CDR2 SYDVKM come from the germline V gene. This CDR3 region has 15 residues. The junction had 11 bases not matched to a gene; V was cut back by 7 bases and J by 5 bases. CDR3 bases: TGTGCCAGCACCGATACAGGGGGCCCAGGGGAGACCCAGTACTTC. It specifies CASTDTGGPGETQYF.

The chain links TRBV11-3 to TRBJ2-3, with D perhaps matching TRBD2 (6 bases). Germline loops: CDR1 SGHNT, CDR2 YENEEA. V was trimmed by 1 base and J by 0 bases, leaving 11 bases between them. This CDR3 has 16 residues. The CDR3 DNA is TGTGCCAGCAGCTTAGTGTGGCGGGGTAGCACAGATACGCAGTATTTT. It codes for CASSLVWRGSTDTQYF. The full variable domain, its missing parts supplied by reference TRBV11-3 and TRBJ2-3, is EAGVVQSPRYKIIEKKQPVAFWCNPISGHNTLYWYLQNLGQGPELLIRYENEEAVDDSQLPKDRFSAERLKGVDSTLKIQPAELGDSAVYLCASSLVWRGSTDTQYFGPGTRLTVL.

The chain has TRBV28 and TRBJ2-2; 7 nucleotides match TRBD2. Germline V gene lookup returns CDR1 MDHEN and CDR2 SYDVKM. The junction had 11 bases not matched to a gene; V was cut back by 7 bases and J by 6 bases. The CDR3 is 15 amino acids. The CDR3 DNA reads TGTGCCAGCAACCTCCTCGGGGCGGGGGCCGGGGAGCTGTTTTTT. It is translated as CASNLLGAGAGELFF. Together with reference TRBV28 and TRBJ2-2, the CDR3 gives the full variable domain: DVKVTQSSRYLVKRTGEKVFLECVQDMDHENMFWYRQDPGLGLRLIYFSYDVKMKEKGDIPEGYSVSREKKERFSLILESASTNQTSMYLCASNLLGAGAGELFFGEGSRLTVL.

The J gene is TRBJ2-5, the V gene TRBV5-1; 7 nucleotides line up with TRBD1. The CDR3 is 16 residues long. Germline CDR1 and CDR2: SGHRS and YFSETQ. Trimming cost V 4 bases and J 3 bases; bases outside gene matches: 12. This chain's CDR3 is CASSLFPPGQKETQYF. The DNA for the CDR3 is TGCGCCAGCAGCCTCTTCCCCCCGGGACAGAAAGAGACCCAGTACTTC.

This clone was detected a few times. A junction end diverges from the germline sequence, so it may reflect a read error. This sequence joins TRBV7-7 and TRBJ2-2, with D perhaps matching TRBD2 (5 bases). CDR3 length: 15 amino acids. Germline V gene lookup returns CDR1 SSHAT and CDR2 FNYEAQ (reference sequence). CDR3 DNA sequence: TGTGCTAGCAGACCGACTACCGCGAACACCGGGGAGCTGTTTTTT. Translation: CASRPTTANTGELFF. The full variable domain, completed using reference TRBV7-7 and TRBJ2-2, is GAGVSQSPRYKVTKRGQDVTLRCDPISSHATLYWYQQALGQGPEFLTYFNYEAQPDKSGLPSDRFSAERPEGSISTLTIQRTEQRDSAMYRCASRPTTANTGELFFGEGSRLTVL.